The following is a TCR beta chain sequence with its context. Its antigen is currently unknown. The sample is drawn from a study of T cell responses to AZD1222 COVID-19 vaccine. Study-level findings and limits: The number of AZD1222 recipients seropositive at baseline was only 5 to 7. Distributed over spike, vaccine-associated CD4 TCRs predominated at 160-218 and 743-854. White British donors predominated, females outnumbered males, and clonal diversity was possibly underestimated.

Profiled with immunoSEQ multiplex PCR; TCRdb holds only in-frame clones, not every one. The sample carries 100,000 or so clones, about 88% recorded once. This CDR3 comprises 14 residues. Germline loops: CDR1 MNHEY, CDR2 SVGAGI. Trimming removed 6 bases from V and 3 bases from J, with 15 bases in between. The chain combines TRBV6-5 with TRBJ2-7, with D possibly being TRBD1 or TRBD2 (5 bases each). The source material was peripheral blood, sampled on day 0 of AZD1222 vaccination. This sequence originates from an adult in good health. The CDR3 here is CASRSGPRDYEQYF. The CDR3 nucleotides read TGTGCCAGCAGATCGGGACCGAGAGACTACGAGCAGTACTTC.